This passage covers 16 T cell receptor beta chains from one sample sequenced in a study of T cell responses to AZD1222 COVID-19 vaccine. Some clones are missing from TCRdb's copy, which holds only in-frame ones; the method was immunoSEQ multiplex PCR. The sample has over 95,000 clones, nearly 90% seen once. Sample: peripheral blood, taken on day 0 of AZD1222 vaccination. The receptors shown here come from an adult in good health.

The chain links TRBV7-9 to TRBJ2-1; D call uncertain. Germline-derived CDR1 and CDR2 are SEHNR and FQNEAQ (reference sequence). The CDR3 has 15 amino acids. Deletions cut 3 bases from V and 6 bases from J, with 15 bases between. In DNA, the CDR3 is TGTGCCAGCAGCTTCGCGGCCCCAAATGCCAATGAGCAGTTCTTC. Protein sequence: CASSFAAPNANEQFF.

V usage is TRBV11-3 and J usage is TRBJ1-1, with a tentative D call TRBD1 (5 bases). Germline V gives CDR1 SGHNT, CDR2 YENEEA. The CDR3 totals 12 residues. Trimming took off 5 bases at V and 7 bases at J, with 11 bases between the two ends. This CDR3 reads CASSLGQSEAFF. CDR3 nucleotide sequence: TGTGCCAGCAGCCTGGGGCAGAGTGAAGCTTTCTTT.

Here the CDR3 reads CASSAGGAAGNTIYF. In DNA, the CDR3 is TGTGCCAGCAGCGCCGGAGGGGCAGCCGGAAACACCATATATTTT. The chain links TRBV3-1 (or the pseudogene TRBV3-2) to TRBJ1-3; D may be TRBD1 (5 bases). Trimming removed 5 bases from V and 4 bases from J, with 15 bases in between. Per the germline V gene, CDR1 is LGHDT and CDR2 is YNNKEL (reference sequence). CDR3 length: 15 residues.

V is TRBV7-8 and J is TRBJ2-4; TRBD2 matches 9 bases. The CDR3 is 19 amino acids. After removal of 5 bases from V and 0 bases from J, the junction contained 14 bases not matched to a gene. Germline lookup yields CDR1 SGHVS and CDR2 FQNEAQ. CDR3 nucleotides: TGTGCCAGCAGCCCCCAAGCGGGGGGAGCCCCCTTAGCCAAAAACATTCAGTACTTC. Translating it yields CASSPQAGGAPLAKNIQYF.

The gene calls are TRBV7-2 and TRBJ2-3, with TRBD2 as a possible D gene (7 bases). The CDR3 sequence is 16 residues long. V was trimmed by 5 bases and J by 0 bases, leaving 15 bases between them. From germline, CDR1 is SGHTA and CDR2 FQGNSA. CDR3 region: CASSGVGGLSTDTQYF. Written as DNA, the CDR3 is TGTGCCAGCAGCGGTGTGGGGGGGCTAAGCACAGATACGCAGTATTTT.

The J gene is TRBJ2-3, the V gene TRBV19; 10 nucleotides agree with TRBD2. Germline V lookup: CDR1 LNHDA, CDR2 SQIVND (reference sequence). CDR3 size: 17 residues. Unmatched junction bases numbered 10, after V lost 5 bases and J lost 2 bases. DNA for the CDR3: TGTGCCAGTAGTCCACGGACTAGCGGAACCTACACAGATACGCAGTATTTT. Translated: CASSPRTSGTYTDTQYF. The whole variable domain, filled in from reference TRBV19 and TRBJ2-3, reads DGGITQSPKYLFRKEGQNVTLSCEQNLNHDAMYWYRQDPGQGLRLIYYSQIVNDFQKGDIAEGYSVSREKKESFPLTVTSAQKNPTAFYLCASSPRTSGTYTDTQYFGPGTRLTVL.

CDR3 coding DNA: TGCAGCGTTGAACAGCCTCTTGGCTACACCTTC. Its translation: CSVEQPLGYTF. V gene TRBV29-1 combines with J gene TRBJ1-2; D unresolved. The V end was cut by 2 bases, the J end by 7 bases, with 8 bases between. The CDR3 consists of 11 residues. The germline V gene has CDR1 SQVTM and CDR2 ANQGSEA.

The chain joins TRBV12-5 to TRBJ1-2; TRBD1 agrees at 7 bases. Per germline, CDR1 LGHNT and CDR2 FRNRAP. V dropped 2 bases and J dropped 8; count of bases not matched to a gene: 8. This CDR3 has 14 residues. For the CDR3, the DNA is TGTGCTAGTGGTTTGCCACTACAGGGGCCAGGCTACACCTTC. Protein product: CASGLPLQGPGYTF.

The genes are TRBV3-1 (or the pseudogene TRBV3-2) and TRBJ1-2, with 8 bases that match TRBD1. CDR1 is LGHDT, CDR2 YNNKEL, per germline (reference sequence). CDR3 size: 15 residues. The ends lost 0 bases at V and 4 bases at J; junction bases unmatched: 4. The CDR3 DNA reads as TGTGCCAGCAGCCAAGAAACGGGACAGGTCTATGGCTACACCTTC. Translation gives CASSQETGQVYGYTF.

V is TRBV27 and J is TRBJ2-1, with 9 positions matching TRBD2. Germline-derived CDR1 and CDR2 are MNHEY and SMNVEV (reference sequence). The junction had 8 bases not matched to a gene; V was cut back by 5 bases and J by 6 bases. The CDR3 is made up of 15 amino acids. The DNA of the CDR3 is TGTGCCAGCAGTACCAATAGCGGGAGAGGCAATGAGCAGTTCTTC. It yields the protein CASSTNSGRGNEQFF.

This rearrangement joins TRBV6-6 to TRBJ2-7; D not certain. CDR1 MNHNY and CDR2 SVGAGI come from the germline V gene (reference sequence). This CDR3 comprises 12 residues. V was trimmed by 0 bases and J by 7 bases, leaving 7 bases between them. The CDR3, as DNA: TGTGCCAGCAGTTACTCTTCCATAGAGCAGTACTTC. This sequence encodes CASSYSSIEQYF.

This clone has just one count. The chain is built from TRBV5-6 and TRBJ1-1; 9 nucleotides align to TRBD1. In germline, CDR1 is SGHDT, CDR2 YYEEEE. V dropped 5 bases and J dropped 10; count of bases not matched to a gene: 21. CDR3 size: 17 residues. CDR3 amino acids: CASSSELGTGSFRPAFF. CDR3 bases: TGTGCCAGCAGTAGTGAGCTTGGGACAGGGTCATTTCGGCCAGCTTTCTTT.

Here the CDR3 reads CATNPGGLNTEAFF. The DNA for the CDR3 is TGTGCCACCAACCCGGGCGGACTGAACACTGAAGCTTTCTTT. This chain links TRBV15 with TRBJ1-1, with D hard to call. The CDR3 consists of 14 residues. V lost 7 bases and J lost 0, with 12 bases in between. The germline CDR1 and CDR2 sequences are LNHNV and YYDKDF (reference sequence).

The count of this clone is one. The chain uses TRBV19 and TRBJ2-7; D may be TRBD1 (6 bases). V lost 3 bases to trimming and J lost 0 bases, with 9 bases between them. Germline assignment: CDR1 LNHDA and CDR2 SQIVND (reference sequence). This CDR3 comprises 14 residues. This CDR3 reads CASSIRDNSYEQYF. CDR3 bases: TGTGCCAGTAGTATCCGGGACAACTCCTACGAGCAGTACTTC. The full variable domain, its missing parts supplied by reference TRBV19 and TRBJ2-7, is DGGITQSPKYLFRKEGQNVTLSCEQNLNHDAMYWYRQDPGQGLRLIYYSQIVNDFQKGDIAEGYSVSREKKESFPLTVTSAQKNPTAFYLCASSIRDNSYEQYFGPGTRLTVT.

This chain connects TRBV25-1 to TRBJ1-1; TRBD1 is a possible D gene (5 bases). The CDR3 spans 15 residues. V shed 2 bases and J shed 4 bases, with 14 bases lying between them. Germline V lookup: CDR1 MGHDK, CDR2 SYGVNS. The CDR3 region has the DNA TGTGCCAGCAGTGAACCGGGGGGGTTGGGCACTGAAGCTTTCTTT. Protein product: CASSEPGGLGTEAFF.

The V gene is TRBV19, the J gene TRBJ2-1; 13 bases fit TRBD2. The germline CDR1 and CDR2 sequences are LNHDA and SQIVND (reference sequence). CDR3 length equals 17 residues. V lost 1 base and J lost 3; bases outside the gene matches: 3. The CDR3 loop is CASSIGTSGGNYNEQFF. Here the CDR3 DNA reads TGTGCCAGTAGTATAGGGACTAGCGGGGGAAACTACAATGAGCAGTTCTTC.